A single sample is the source of the 25 T cell receptor beta chains below, sequenced in a study of blood T cell repertoires in COVID-19. The method was immunoSEQ multiplex PCR; TCRdb's version includes in-frame clones alone and lacks a portion of them. This repertoire shows 300,000 or so clones, 70% to 90% found once; its top ten account for less than 11%. What was sequenced was PBMCs or T cells enriched from blood (not recorded which). All receptors come from a young woman who had recovered from COVID-19.

The chain links TRBV6-5 to TRBJ1-1; a weak D match, TRBD1 (5 bases). Germline V gene lookup returns CDR1 MNHEY and CDR2 SVGAGI. V lost 0 bases to trimming and J lost 5 bases, with 13 bases between them. The CDR3 covers 15 residues. CDR3 DNA sequence: TGTGCCAGCAGTTACTCGGGGGAGGCCGGGACTGAAGCTTTCTTT. It encodes CASSYSGEAGTEAFF.

The chain carries TRBV30 and TRBJ1-2, with D possibly being TRBD1 (6 bases). Germline V lookup: CDR1 GTSNPN, CDR2 SVGIG (reference sequence). V gave up 2 bases and J gave up 4 bases, with 14 bases separating them. The CDR3 sequence is 14 residues long. CDR3 residues: CAWSTQGSSYGYTF. DNA of the CDR3: TGTGCCTGGAGTACACAGGGTTCTAGCTATGGCTACACCTTC.

The chain combines TRBV28 with TRBJ2-1; no firm D call. The CDR3 is 15 residues long. Germline CDR1 MDHEN, CDR2 SYDVKM. Trimming cost V 5 bases and J 0 bases, with 11 bases left between them. The CDR3 loop reads CASSVLWSSYNEQFF. CDR3 nucleotides: TGTGCCAGCAGTGTTCTATGGAGCTCCTACAATGAGCAGTTCTTC.

About this clone itself: The sample has other DNA sequences that encode this CDR3 too. The chain recombines TRBV30 with TRBJ2-7; D remains ambiguous. V gave up 0 bases and J gave up 3 bases, with 6 bases separating them. The CDR3 runs 12 residues. Germline V gives CDR1 GTSNPN, CDR2 SVGIG (reference sequence). CDR3 loop: CAWSVTGYEQYF. The CDR3 DNA reads TGTGCCTGGAGTGTAACCGGCTACGAGCAGTACTTC.

This chain links TRBV10-3 with TRBJ1-2, with 12 bases fitting TRBD1. In germline, CDR1 is ENHRY, CDR2 SYGVKD. The CDR3 contains 17 residues. V was clipped by 3 bases and J by 8 bases; unmatched bases: 13. The CDR3 DNA follows: TGTGCCATCAGTGAAAACCGGGACAGGGGGCGACAAGGAGGCTACACCTTC. This gives the protein CAISENRDRGRQGGYTF.

The chain couples TRBV5-8 to TRBJ1-1, with TRBD1 matching over 10 bases. The trim removed 4 bases at V and 7 bases at J, leaving 10 bases unmatched. Germline-derived CDR1 and CDR2 are SGHTS and YDEGEE. The CDR3 extends over 15 amino acids. DNA of the CDR3: TGTGCCAGCAGCGCCCGGGACAGGGGCTACCTTGAAGCTTTCTTT. Its translation is CASSARDRGYLEAFF.

This clone came up once. The genes are TRBV30 and TRBJ1-5; no reliable D call. Germline assignment: CDR1 GTSNPN and CDR2 SVGIG (reference sequence). The CDR3 runs to 13 residues. The ends were cut back, 0 bases at V and 3 bases at J, with 6 bases in the middle. Written as DNA, the CDR3 is TGTGCCTGGAGTGTAGCCACCAATCAGCCCCAGCATTTT. This gives the protein CAWSVATNQPQHF.

The chain recombines TRBV7-9 with TRBJ2-7, with 7 bases fitting TRBD1. CDR3 length: 15 residues. After removal of 1 base from V and 2 bases from J, the junction contained 5 bases not matched to a gene. Germline V gene lookup returns CDR1 SEHNR and CDR2 FQNEAQ (reference sequence). The CDR3 sequence is CASSLGQGRAYEQYF. The CDR3 bases are TGTGCCAGCAGCTTAGGACAGGGCCGTGCCTACGAGCAGTACTTC.

The chain employs TRBV2 and TRBJ2-6; the D gene is possibly TRBD1 (6 bases). This CDR3 is built from 14 residues. The V end lost 7 bases, the J end lost 4 bases, and 11 bases lay between the germline ends. Germline CDR1 is SNHLY and CDR2 is FYNNEI. This CDR3 is CASKGETGANVLTF. The CDR3 nucleotides are TGTGCCAGCAAGGGGGAAACCGGGGCCAACGTCCTGACTTTC.

The DNA of the CDR3 is TGTGCCAGCAGTGTGACAGGGGGCGCTGGGACTGAAGCTTTCTTT. Translated, it gives CASSVTGGAGTEAFF. The chain is built from TRBV6-4 and TRBJ1-1; 10 bases agree with TRBD1. Germline loops: CDR1 MRHNA, CDR2 SNTAGT. The CDR3 is 15 amino acids. Unmatched junction bases numbered 7, after V lost 4 bases and J lost 5 bases.

The chain links TRBV9 to TRBJ2-5; 7 nucleotides line up with TRBD1. CDR1 and CDR2 from the germline V gene are SGDLS and YYNGEE. The V segment lost 3 bases and the J segment 3 bases; nucleotides outside the gene matches: 8. The CDR3 runs 15 residues. The CDR3 DNA reads TGTGCCAGCAGCGCACATGGGACAGCCAAAGAGACCCAGTACTTC. This gives the protein CASSAHGTAKETQYF.

This chain uses TRBV15 with TRBJ2-7, with 11 bases that match TRBD2. The CDR3 sequence is 17 residues long. V was pared by 2 bases and J by 5 bases, with 11 bases of the junction left unmatched. CDR1 is LNHNV, CDR2 YYDKDF, per germline (reference sequence). As DNA, the CDR3 is TGTGCCACCAGCAGAACTAGCGGGAGACCCGGGTTCCACGAGCAGTACTTC. Protein product: CATSRTSGRPGFHEQYF.

The J gene is TRBJ1-1, the V gene TRBV11-2; D possibly corresponds to TRBD1 (6 bases). Germline assignment: CDR1 SGHAT and CDR2 FQNNGV. The CDR3 loop spans 14 amino acids. Trimming took 5 bases from V and 4 from J, leaving 14 bases between them. The CDR3: CASSPGGGATEAFF. In DNA form, the CDR3 reads TGTGCCAGCAGCCCAGGAGGGGGGGCCACTGAAGCTTTCTTT.

The chain couples TRBV4-1 to TRBJ2-7, with 12 bases that match TRBD1. CDR3 length equals 19 residues. Germline V CDR1 and CDR2: MGHRA, YSYEKL. Losses at the gene ends were 4 bases for V and 1 base for J; bases not matched to a gene: 14. CDR3 sequence (DNA): TGCGCCAGCAGCCTTATGGGGGGACAGGGGGCCGAAGATTCCTACGAGCAGTACTTC. As protein: CASSLMGGQGAEDSYEQYF.

The chain is built from TRBV6-5 and TRBJ2-7; 8 bases map to TRBD2. Trimming cost V 0 bases and J 0 bases; bases outside gene matches: 4. CDR3 size: 16 residues. The germline gives CDR1 MNHEY, CDR2 SVGAGI. The chain's CDR3 is CASSYSGGGPSYEQYF. CDR3 DNA: TGTGCCAGCAGTTACTCGGGCGGGGGGCCCTCCTACGAGCAGTACTTC.

The rearrangement uses TRBV27 and TRBJ2-7, with 10 bases that match TRBD1. Germline V gene sequence: CDR1 MNHEY, CDR2 SMNVEV (reference sequence). This CDR3 has 16 residues. V shed 5 bases and J 6 bases; nucleotides not matched to a gene: 13. This CDR3 reads CASSPGTGVSRGEQYF. CDR3 coding DNA: TGTGCCAGCAGTCCCGGGACAGGGGTCAGTAGAGGCGAGCAGTACTTC.

The chain employs TRBV2 and TRBJ2-3; a weak D match, TRBD1 (5 bases). V was clipped by 6 bases and J by 1 base, with 17 bases between them. The CDR3 length is 16 residues. CDR1 is SNHLY and CDR2 is FYNNEI in the germline V gene. CDR3 DNA sequence: TGTGCCAGCAGAGCTAGAGTAGGACATGGCACAGATACGCAGTATTTT. Its translation is CASRARVGHGTDTQYF.

The chain employs TRBV4-1 and TRBJ2-3, with 9 bases identical to TRBD1. Trimming at V came to 1 base and at J to 3 bases, leaving 5 bases not matched to a gene. The CDR3 is made up of 16 amino acids. Germline V CDR1 and CDR2: MGHRA, YSYEKL. The CDR3 coding sequence is TGCGCCAGCAGCCAAGTTATCGGACAGGGGACAGATACGCAGTATTTT. It encodes CASSQVIGQGTDTQYF.

CDR3 amino acids: CAWKQGGRYEQYF. Here the CDR3 DNA reads TGTGCCTGGAAGCAGGGGGGTCGCTACGAGCAGTACTTC. The chain joins TRBV30 to TRBJ2-7; TRBD1 is a possible D gene (7 bases). The V gene's germline CDR1 is GTSNPN and CDR2 SVGIG (reference sequence). This CDR3 region has 13 residues. Deletions cut 4 bases from V and 3 bases from J, with 13 bases between.

The sample holds a few counts of this clone. The chain has TRBV6-5 and TRBJ1-4, with a possible D match to TRBD1 (5 bases). The V end lost 6 bases, the J end lost 4 bases, and 9 bases lay between the germline ends. There are 13 residues in the CDR3. CDR1 and CDR2 (germline): MNHEY, SVGAGI. The CDR3 here is CASRGPNNEKLFF. The CDR3 DNA reads as TGTGCCAGCAGGGGGCCGAATAATGAAAAACTGTTTTTT.

This chain links TRBV18 with TRBJ1-2, with D uncertain. CDR1 KGHSH and CDR2 LQKENI come from the germline V gene. Trimming shortened V by 3 bases and J by 0 bases, and 11 bases separated the two germline ends. CDR3 length equals 15 residues. The CDR3: CASSPDSVANYGYTF. For the CDR3, the DNA is TGTGCCAGCTCACCTGACTCAGTAGCTAACTATGGCTACACCTTC.

This sequence joins TRBV29-1 and TRBJ2-3, with D unresolved. The CDR3 runs 15 residues. CDR1 SQVTM and CDR2 ANQGSEA come from the germline V gene. The germline V and J ends were trimmed by 1 base and 1 base, with 12 bases remaining between them. CDR3 in DNA: TGCAGCGTTGAAGGCCCGTCTCGGGGCACAGATACGCAGTATTTT. Encoded protein: CSVEGPSRGTDTQYF.

There are a few counts of this clone. Other nucleotide sequences from this sample produce the same CDR3. J is TRBJ2-7 and V is TRBV5-1; a possible D gene is TRBD2 (6 bases). Germline CDR1 and CDR2: SGHRS and YFSETQ. The CDR3 loop spans 13 amino acids. Trimming pared 3 bases from V and 1 base from J, leaving 8 bases between. The CDR3 sequence is CASSSDYSYEQYF. CDR3 in DNA: TGCGCCAGCAGCTCGGACTATTCCTACGAGCAGTACTTC.

The chain combines TRBV14 with TRBJ1-2, with a tentative D call TRBD1 (5 bases). With 4 bases removed from V and 2 bases from J, the gap between germline ends came to 14 bases. CDR3 length: 15 amino acids. Germline CDR1 reads SGHDN; CDR2 reads FVKESK. The CDR3 region is CASSPDPTANYGYTF. CDR3 bases: TGTGCCAGCAGCCCCGACCCGACAGCAAACTATGGCTACACCTTC.

The chain employs TRBV5-1 and TRBJ2-7; 7 bases align to TRBD1. Losses at the gene ends were 4 bases for V and 3 bases for J; bases not matched to a gene: 7. Germline values: CDR1 SGHRS, CDR2 YFSETQ. This CDR3 is 14 amino acids long. The CDR3 nucleotides are TGCGCCAGCAGCGAGGACAGGATTTACTACGAGCAGTACTTC. Its protein is CASSEDRIYYEQYF.